The 16 T cell receptor beta chains presented below share a single source sample, sequenced in a study of T cell responses to AZD1222 COVID-19 vaccine. Data came from immunoSEQ multiplex PCR; TCRdb stores just in-frame clones and leaves some out. The table records around 130,000 clones, over 90% of them present only once. The input for sequencing was peripheral blood, taken on day 0 of AZD1222 vaccination. Receptors were obtained from an adult in good health.

This rearrangement joins TRBV19 to TRBJ1-5, with D perhaps TRBD1 (6 bases). Germline assignment: CDR1 LNHDA and CDR2 SQIVND (reference sequence). V gave up 0 bases and J gave up 3 bases, with 12 bases separating them. The CDR3 consists of 16 residues. CDR3 coding DNA: TGTGCCAGTAGTATAGATGGGGGCGGAAACAATCAGCCCCAGCATTTT. This gives the protein CASSIDGGGNNQPQHF.

The chain recombines TRBV4-1 with TRBJ1-6, with D uncertain. CDR1 is MGHRA and CDR2 is YSYEKL in the germline V gene. V was clipped by 1 base and J by 9 bases, with 19 bases between them. This CDR3 is built from 17 residues. The CDR3: CASSQGPATRRGSPLHF. For the CDR3, the DNA is TGCGCCAGCAGCCAAGGCCCTGCAACGAGACGCGGTTCACCCCTCCACTTT.

The chain links TRBV6-8 to TRBJ2-5, with 10 bases that match TRBD1. Trimming at V came to 4 bases and at J to 2 bases, leaving 1 base not matched to a gene. The CDR3 is made up of 14 amino acids. Germline values: CDR1 MNHGY, CDR2 SAAAGT. CDR3: CASSLDRGQETQYF. CDR3 DNA sequence: TGTGCCAGCAGTTTGGACAGGGGGCAAGAGACCCAGTACTTC.

This sequence joins TRBV27 and TRBJ2-2, with 11 bases fitting TRBD1. The CDR3 spans 14 residues. Germline values: CDR1 MNHEY, CDR2 SMNVEV (reference sequence). V shed 7 bases, J shed 5 bases, and the junction held 3 bases outside the gene matches. CDR3 in DNA: TGTGCCAGCACGGGACAGGGGGTAACCGGGGAGCTGTTTTTT. It translates to CASTGQGVTGELFF.

V and J are TRBV7-3 and TRBJ2-2, with 10 positions matching TRBD2. The CDR3 loop spans 16 amino acids. Trimming took 5 bases from V and 2 from J; bases not matched to a gene: 5. Germline V gene data show CDR1 as SGHTA and CDR2 as FQGTGA. This chain's CDR3 is CASSPSSGGNTGELFF. The CDR3 region has the DNA TGTGCCAGCAGCCCTTCTAGCGGGGGAAACACCGGGGAGCTGTTTTTT.

This rearrangement joins TRBV5-1 to TRBJ2-5; D assignment may be TRBD1 or TRBD2 (5 bases each). Looked up from germline, CDR1 is SGHRS and CDR2 is YFSETQ. CDR3 length: 15 residues. V lost 5 bases and J lost 5, with 19 bases in between. CDR3 coding DNA: TGCGCCAGCAGTTCACCGGGACCCACGCAGGAGACCCAGTACTTC. Protein product: CASSSPGPTQETQYF. Full variable domain (rest looked up from reference TRBV5-1 and TRBJ2-5): KAGVTQTPRYLIKTRGQQVTLSCSPISGHRSVSWYQQTPGQGLQFLFEYFSETQRNKGNFPGRFSGRQFSNSRSEMNVSTLELGDSALYLCASSSPGPTQETQYFGPGTRLLVL.

This sequence joins TRBV30 and TRBJ1-5; weak D call: TRBD1 (5 bases). The CDR3 sequence is 13 residues long. Germline lookup yields CDR1 GTSNPN and CDR2 SVGIG (reference sequence). V dropped 4 bases and J dropped 4 bases, with 11 bases sitting between them. The CDR3 region is CAWNGADNQPQHF. The DNA of the CDR3 is TGTGCCTGGAATGGGGCAGATAATCAGCCCCAGCATTTT.

The genes are TRBV6-5 and TRBJ1-5, with TRBD1 as a possible D gene (6 bases). Germline CDR1 and CDR2: MNHEY and SVGAGI. The V end lost 4 bases, the J end lost 0 bases, and 10 bases lay between the germline ends. This CDR3 has 15 residues. The CDR3 DNA sequence: TGTGCCAGCAGTTTACAGGGCTATAGCAATCAGCCCCAGCATTTT. It specifies CASSLQGYSNQPQHF.

The chain joins TRBV6-1 to TRBJ1-1, with 10 bases aligning to TRBD1. The V segment lost 11 bases and the J segment 3 bases; nucleotides outside the gene matches: 9. Germline loops: CDR1 MNHNS, CDR2 SASEGT. This CDR3 has 14 residues. The CDR3 DNA reads as TGTGCCGGAAATGGACAGGGGGGAGACACTGAAGCTTTCTTT. It encodes CAGNGQGGDTEAFF.

The V call is TRBV29-1, the J call TRBJ1-2, with D hard to call. The CDR3 length is 13 residues. V was cut by 1 base and J by 0 bases, with 6 bases left in between. CDR1 is SQVTM and CDR2 is ANQGSEA in the germline V gene. The CDR3 reads CSVEVRTNYGYTF. DNA for the CDR3: TGCAGCGTTGAAGTGCGGACTAACTATGGCTACACCTTC.

The rearrangement uses TRBV20-1 and TRBJ2-5; D may be TRBD2 (6 bases). This CDR3 comprises 12 residues. Germline assignment: CDR1 DFQATT and CDR2 SNEGSKA (reference sequence). V dropped 3 bases and J dropped 7 bases, with 12 bases sitting between them. In DNA, the CDR3 is TGCAGTGCTAGTGGGGGAGGATGGACCCAGTACTTC. It codes for CSASGGGWTQYF.

V is TRBV6-5 and J is TRBJ1-5; 7 nucleotides agree with TRBD1. Trimming took 8 bases from V and 2 from J; bases not matched to a gene: 9. Germline assignment: CDR1 MNHEY and CDR2 SVGAGI. This CDR3 contains 15 residues. This CDR3 reads CASAKGANGNQPQHF. The CDR3 DNA reads as TGTGCCAGCGCCAAGGGGGCGAATGGCAATCAGCCCCAGCATTTT.

The V call is TRBV6-5, the J call TRBJ2-3, with D unresolved. Germline V gene lookup returns CDR1 MNHEY and CDR2 SVGAGI. The V gene lost 6 bases and the J gene lost 1 base, with 11 bases spanning the gap. The CDR3 runs to 14 residues. The CDR3 bases are TGTGCCAGCAGCGTCCTAAGGGGCACAGATACGCAGTATTTT. The encoded protein is CASSVLRGTDTQYF.

The chain employs TRBV4-1 and TRBJ1-2; D is unresolved. Germline V gene sequence: CDR1 MGHRA, CDR2 YSYEKL. The V end was cut by 6 bases, the J end by 3 bases, with 23 bases between. CDR3 length equals 17 residues. The CDR3 sequence is CASREAREVRIDYGYTF. The CDR3 DNA follows: TGCGCCAGCAGAGAAGCACGGGAAGTTCGGATTGACTATGGCTACACCTTC.

CDR3 nucleotides: TGTGCCAGCAGTTACTCCACAAGCTATGGCTACACCTTC. This codes for CASSYSTSYGYTF. The chain combines TRBV6-5 with TRBJ1-2, with D unresolved. With 0 bases removed from V and 4 bases from J, the gap between germline ends came to 6 bases. CDR3 length: 13 residues. Looked up from germline, CDR1 is MNHEY and CDR2 is SVGAGI.

The chain carries TRBV10-3 and TRBJ1-2, with 8 bases lining up with TRBD1. The CDR3 runs to 15 residues. Germline assignment: CDR1 ENHRY and CDR2 SYGVKD. J lost 5 bases, V lost 3 bases, and 8 bases had no gene match. In DNA, the CDR3 is TGTGCCATCAGTGAACACTCAGGGGGCGCGTATGGCTACACCTTC. Protein sequence: CAISEHSGGAYGYTF.